The text below deals with one T cell receptor (beta chain). Germline V CDR1 and CDR2: MNHNY, SVGAGI (reference sequence). The CDR3 covers 15 residues. V was cut by 6 bases and J by 0 bases, with 9 bases left in between. The data originate from a study of blood T cell repertoires in COVID-19. Participants were aged about 18 to 100 years from 20 to 30 US areas. Participant reports of clinical history set cohort assignment. Recovered participants had two consecutive negative NP/OP PCR tests, healthcare professional clearance, or symptom resolution. In the original analysis: By means of reference gene primer amplification, nucleated cell counts were estimated. TCRdb's table, derived via immunoSEQ multiplex PCR, lists solely in-frame clones and lacks some. V, J and clone size derive from that table, while D and trimming were established from the DNA sequence. The repertoire holds 200,000 to 250,000 clones, with about 80% as singletons.

The specimen sequenced was PBMCs or T cells enriched from blood (not recorded which). This TCR was sampled from a man aged 55 to 70 who had recovered from COVID-19. The chain has TRBV6-6 and TRBJ1-6, with no clear D. CDR3 sequence: CASSRGGSYNSPLHF. CDR3 DNA sequence: TGTGCCAGCAGCCGAGGAGGCTCCTATAATTCACCCCTCCACTTT.